This T cell receptor (beta chain) stems from a study of CD8 T cells in Susac syndrome. General study results and limits: TCR sequencing and HLA analysis covered a relatively small number of individuals.

Patients with Susac syndrome met the recently defined diagnostic criteria for definite or probable disease. TEMRA cells were FACS-enriched, and CD8+ and CD4+ T cells were isolated negatively. On this clonotype: What it binds is not known.

Reverse transcription of about 0.45 to 1 ug RNA was carried out with random hexamers. TCRdb recomputed calls from the immunoSEQ multiplex PCR reads with MiXCR, one row per CDR3 protein. The sample includes tens of thousands of distinct CDR3 sequences, 85% to 95% of them seen just once. The source material was CD4+ T cells from PBMCs. The sequence was collected from a human donor with Susac syndrome.

CDR3 protein: CASSTEQGHQPQHF. For the CDR3, the DNA is TGTGCCAGCAGTACCGAACAGGGCCATCAGCCCCAGCATTTT. The rearrangement joins TRBV2 to TRBJ1-5; perhaps TRBD1 as D (6 bases). The length of the CDR3 is 14 residues. Looked up from germline, CDR1 is SNHLY and CDR2 is FYNNEI. With 5 bases removed from V and 5 bases from J, the gap between germline ends came to 13 bases.